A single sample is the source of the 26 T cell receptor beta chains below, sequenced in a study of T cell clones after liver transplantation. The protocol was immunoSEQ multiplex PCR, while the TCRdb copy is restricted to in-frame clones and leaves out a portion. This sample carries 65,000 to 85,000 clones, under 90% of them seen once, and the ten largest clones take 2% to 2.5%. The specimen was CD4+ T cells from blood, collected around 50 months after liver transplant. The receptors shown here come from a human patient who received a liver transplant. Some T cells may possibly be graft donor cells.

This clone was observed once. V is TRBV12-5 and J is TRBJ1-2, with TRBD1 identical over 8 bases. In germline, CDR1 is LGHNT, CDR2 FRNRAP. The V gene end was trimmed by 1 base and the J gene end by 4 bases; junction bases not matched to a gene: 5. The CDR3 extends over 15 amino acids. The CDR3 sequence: CASGLDRGNIYGYTF. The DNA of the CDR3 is TGTGCTAGTGGTTTGGACAGGGGGAATATCTATGGCTACACCTTC.

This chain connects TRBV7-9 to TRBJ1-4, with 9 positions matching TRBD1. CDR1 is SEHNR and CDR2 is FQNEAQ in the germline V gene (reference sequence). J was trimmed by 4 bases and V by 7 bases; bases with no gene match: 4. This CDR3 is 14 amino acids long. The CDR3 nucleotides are TGTGCCAGCATCAGACAGGGGGTTAATGAAAAACTGTTTTTT. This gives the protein CASIRQGVNEKLFF.

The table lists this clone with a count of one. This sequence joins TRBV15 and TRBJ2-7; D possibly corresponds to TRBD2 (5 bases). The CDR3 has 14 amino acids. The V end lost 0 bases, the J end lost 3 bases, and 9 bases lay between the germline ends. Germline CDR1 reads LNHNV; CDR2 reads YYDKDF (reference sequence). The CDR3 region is CATSRDMGDYEQYF. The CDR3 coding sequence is TGTGCCACCAGCAGAGATATGGGAGACTACGAGCAGTACTTC.

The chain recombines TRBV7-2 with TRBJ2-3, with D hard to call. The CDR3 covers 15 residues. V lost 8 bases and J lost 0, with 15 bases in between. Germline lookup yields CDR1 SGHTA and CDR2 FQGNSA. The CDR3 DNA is TGTGCCAGCTCCCCATCTCACTCTAGCACAGATACGCAGTATTTT. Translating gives CASSPSHSSTDTQYF.

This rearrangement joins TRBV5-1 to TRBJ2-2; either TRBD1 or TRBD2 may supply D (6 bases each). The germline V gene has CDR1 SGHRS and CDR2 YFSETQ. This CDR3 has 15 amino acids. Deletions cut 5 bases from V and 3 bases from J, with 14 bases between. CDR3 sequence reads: CASRQDGGDTGELFF. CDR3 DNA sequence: TGCGCCAGCAGGCAGGACGGGGGCGACACCGGGGAGCTGTTTTTT.

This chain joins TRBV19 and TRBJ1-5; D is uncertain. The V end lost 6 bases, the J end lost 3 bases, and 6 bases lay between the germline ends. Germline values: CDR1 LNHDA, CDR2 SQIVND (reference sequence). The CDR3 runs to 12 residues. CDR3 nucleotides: TGTGCCAGTAGACTTACCAATCAGCCCCAGCATTTT. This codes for CASRLTNQPQHF.

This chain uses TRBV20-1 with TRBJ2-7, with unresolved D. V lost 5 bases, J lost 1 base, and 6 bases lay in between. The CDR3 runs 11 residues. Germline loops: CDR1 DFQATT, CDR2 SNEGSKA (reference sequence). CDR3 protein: CSAPLSYEQYF. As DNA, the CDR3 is TGCAGTGCTCCCTTATCCTACGAGCAGTACTTC.

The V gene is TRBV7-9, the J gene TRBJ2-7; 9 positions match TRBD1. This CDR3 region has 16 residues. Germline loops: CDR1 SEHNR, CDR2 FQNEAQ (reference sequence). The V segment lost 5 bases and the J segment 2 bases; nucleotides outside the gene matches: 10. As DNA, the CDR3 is TGTGCCAGCAGCGAAAGTCGAGGACAGGGGACCTACGAGCAGTACTTC. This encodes CASSESRGQGTYEQYF.

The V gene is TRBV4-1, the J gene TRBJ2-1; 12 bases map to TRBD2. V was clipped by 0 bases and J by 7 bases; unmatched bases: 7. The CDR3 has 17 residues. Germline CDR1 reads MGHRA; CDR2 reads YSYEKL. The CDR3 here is CASSQDRLAGGGNEQFF. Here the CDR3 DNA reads TGCGCCAGCAGCCAAGATCGGCTAGCGGGAGGGGGGAATGAGCAGTTCTTC.

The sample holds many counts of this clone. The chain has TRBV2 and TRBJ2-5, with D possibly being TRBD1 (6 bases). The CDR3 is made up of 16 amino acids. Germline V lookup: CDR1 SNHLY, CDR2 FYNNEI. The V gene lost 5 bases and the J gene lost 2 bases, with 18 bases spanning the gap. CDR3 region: CASSLQGLSGQETQYF. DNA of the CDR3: TGTGCCAGCAGTTTACAGGGCCTATCAGGGCAAGAGACCCAGTACTTC. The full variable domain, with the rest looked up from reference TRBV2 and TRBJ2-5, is EPEVTQTPSHQVTQMGQEVILRCVPISNHLYFYWYRQILGQKVEFLVSFYNNEISEKSEIFDDQFSVERPDGSNFTLKIRSTKLEDSAMYFCASSLQGLSGQETQYFGPGTRLLVL.

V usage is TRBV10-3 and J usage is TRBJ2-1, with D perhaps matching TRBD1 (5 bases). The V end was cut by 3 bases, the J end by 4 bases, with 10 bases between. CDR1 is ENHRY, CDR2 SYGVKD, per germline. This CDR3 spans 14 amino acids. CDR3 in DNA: TGTGCCATCAGTGACCTACAGGCATACAATGAGCAGTTCTTC. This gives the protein CAISDLQAYNEQFF.

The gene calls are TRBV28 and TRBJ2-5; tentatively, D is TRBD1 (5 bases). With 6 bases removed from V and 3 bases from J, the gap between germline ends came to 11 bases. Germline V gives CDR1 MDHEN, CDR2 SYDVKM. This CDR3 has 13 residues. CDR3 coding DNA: TGTGCCAGCAGGGACGCAGGGAAAGAGACCCAGTACTTC. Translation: CASRDAGKETQYF.

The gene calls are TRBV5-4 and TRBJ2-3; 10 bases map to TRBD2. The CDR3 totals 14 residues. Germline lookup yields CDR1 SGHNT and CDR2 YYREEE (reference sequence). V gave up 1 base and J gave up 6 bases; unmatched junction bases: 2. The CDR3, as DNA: TGTGCCAGCAGCTTGAGCGGGGGGGCGGATACGCAGTATTTT. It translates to CASSLSGGADTQYF.

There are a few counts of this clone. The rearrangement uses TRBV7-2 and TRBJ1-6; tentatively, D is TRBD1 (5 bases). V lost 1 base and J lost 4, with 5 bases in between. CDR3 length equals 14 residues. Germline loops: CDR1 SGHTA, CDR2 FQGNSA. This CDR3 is CASSLGGYNSPLHF. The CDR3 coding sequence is TGTGCCAGCAGCTTAGGGGGGTATAATTCACCCCTCCACTTT.

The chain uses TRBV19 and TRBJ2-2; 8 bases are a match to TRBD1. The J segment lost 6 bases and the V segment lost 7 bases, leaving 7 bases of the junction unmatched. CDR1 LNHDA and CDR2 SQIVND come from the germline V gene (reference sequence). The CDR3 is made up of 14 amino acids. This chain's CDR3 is CASTVGQVPGELFF. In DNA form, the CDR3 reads TGTGCCAGTACCGTGGGACAGGTCCCCGGGGAGCTGTTTTTT. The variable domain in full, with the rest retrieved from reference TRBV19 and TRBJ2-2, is DGGITQSPKYLFRKEGQNVTLSCEQNLNHDAMYWYRQDPGQGLRLIYYSQIVNDFQKGDIAEGYSVSREKKESFPLTVTSAQKNPTAFYLCASTVGQVPGELFFGEGSRLTVL.

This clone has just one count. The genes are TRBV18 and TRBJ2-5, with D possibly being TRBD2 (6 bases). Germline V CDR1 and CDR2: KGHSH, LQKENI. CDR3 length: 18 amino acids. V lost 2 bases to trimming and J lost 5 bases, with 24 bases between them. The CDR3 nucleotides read TGTGCCAGCTCACCAAGCGGGCACCACCAGGGAGGTTTGGAGACCCAGTACTTC. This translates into CASSPSGHHQGGLETQYF.

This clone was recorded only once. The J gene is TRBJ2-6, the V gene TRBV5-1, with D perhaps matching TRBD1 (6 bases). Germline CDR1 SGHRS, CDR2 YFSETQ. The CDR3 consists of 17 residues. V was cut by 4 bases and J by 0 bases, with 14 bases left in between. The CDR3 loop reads CASSTQTGISGANVLTF. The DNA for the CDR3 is TGCGCCAGCAGCACGCAAACAGGGATCTCTGGGGCCAACGTCCTGACTTTC.

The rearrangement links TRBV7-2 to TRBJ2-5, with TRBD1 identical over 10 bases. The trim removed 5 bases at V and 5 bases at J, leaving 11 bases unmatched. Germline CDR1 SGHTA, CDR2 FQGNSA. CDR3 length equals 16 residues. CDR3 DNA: TGTGCCAGCAGCGCGCCCCCGGGACAGGGGAAGGAGACCCAGTACTTC. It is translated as CASSAPPGQGKETQYF.

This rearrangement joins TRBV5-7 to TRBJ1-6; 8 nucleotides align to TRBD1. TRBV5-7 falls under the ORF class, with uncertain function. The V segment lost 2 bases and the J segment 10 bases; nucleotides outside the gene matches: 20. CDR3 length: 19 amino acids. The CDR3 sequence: CASSFIPRTGWWLGSPLHF. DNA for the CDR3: TGTGCCAGCAGCTTCATTCCCAGGACAGGGTGGTGGCTCGGGTCACCCCTCCACTTT.

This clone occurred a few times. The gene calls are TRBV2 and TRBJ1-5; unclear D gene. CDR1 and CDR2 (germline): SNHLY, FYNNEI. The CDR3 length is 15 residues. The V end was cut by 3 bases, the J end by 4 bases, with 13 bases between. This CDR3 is CASSDGGSENQPQHF. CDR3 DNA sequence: TGTGCCAGCAGTGATGGTGGCAGCGAGAATCAGCCCCAGCATTTT.

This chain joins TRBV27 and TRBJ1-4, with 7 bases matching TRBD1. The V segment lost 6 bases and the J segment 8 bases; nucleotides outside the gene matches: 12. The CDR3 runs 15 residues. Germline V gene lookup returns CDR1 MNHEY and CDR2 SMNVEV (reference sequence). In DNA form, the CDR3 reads TGTGCCAGCAGCCCTCCCGGGACAGCGACCGAAAAACTGTTTTTT. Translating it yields CASSPPGTATEKLFF.

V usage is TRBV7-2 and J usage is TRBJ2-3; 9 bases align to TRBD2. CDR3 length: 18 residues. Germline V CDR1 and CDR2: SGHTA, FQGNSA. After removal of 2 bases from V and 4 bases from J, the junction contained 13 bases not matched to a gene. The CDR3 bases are TGTGCCAGCAGCTTAATGGGTAGCGCGGGAGGGCATGCAGATACGCAGTATTTT. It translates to CASSLMGSAGGHADTQYF.

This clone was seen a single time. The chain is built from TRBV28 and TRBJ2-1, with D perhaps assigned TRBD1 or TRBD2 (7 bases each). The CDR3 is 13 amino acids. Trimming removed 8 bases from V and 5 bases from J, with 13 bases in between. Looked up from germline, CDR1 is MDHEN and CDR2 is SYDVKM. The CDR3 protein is CASPGGENNEQFF. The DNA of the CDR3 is TGTGCCAGCCCAGGGGGGGAGAACAATGAGCAGTTCTTC.

The CDR3 bases are TGCGCCAGCAGCCCGAAAGACAGGGGGAGAGGTGAAAAACTGTTTTTT. This gives the protein CASSPKDRGRGEKLFF. The chain recombines TRBV4-1 with TRBJ1-4; 9 nucleotides align to TRBD1. The V and J ends lost 4 bases and 7 bases, in that order; junction bases with no gene match: 10. This CDR3 region has 16 residues. Germline V gene data show CDR1 as MGHRA and CDR2 as YSYEKL.

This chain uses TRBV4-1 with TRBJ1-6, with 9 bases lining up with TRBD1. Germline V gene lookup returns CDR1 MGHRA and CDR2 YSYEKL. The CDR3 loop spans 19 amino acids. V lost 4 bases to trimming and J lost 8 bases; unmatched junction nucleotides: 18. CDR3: CASSPRDRDVVGRDSPLHF. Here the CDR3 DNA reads TGCGCCAGCAGCCCGCGGGACAGGGATGTCGTAGGAAGGGATTCACCCCTCCACTTT.

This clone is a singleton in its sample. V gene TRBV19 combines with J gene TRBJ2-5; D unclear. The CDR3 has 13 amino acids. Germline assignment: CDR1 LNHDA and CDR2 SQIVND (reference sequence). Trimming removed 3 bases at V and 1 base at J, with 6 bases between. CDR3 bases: TGTGCCAGTAGTATCGCGTCCCAAGAGACCCAGTACTTC. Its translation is CASSIASQETQYF.